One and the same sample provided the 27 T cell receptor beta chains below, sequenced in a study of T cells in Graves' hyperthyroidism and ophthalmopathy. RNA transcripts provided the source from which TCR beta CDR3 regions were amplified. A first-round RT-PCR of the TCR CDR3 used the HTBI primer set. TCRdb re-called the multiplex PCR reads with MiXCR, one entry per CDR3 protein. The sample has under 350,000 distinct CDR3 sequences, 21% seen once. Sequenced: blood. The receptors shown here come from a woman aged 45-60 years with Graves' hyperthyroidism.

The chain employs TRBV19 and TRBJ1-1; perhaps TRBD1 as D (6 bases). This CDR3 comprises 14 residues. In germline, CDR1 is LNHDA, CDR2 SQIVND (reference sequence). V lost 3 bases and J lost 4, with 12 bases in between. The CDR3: CASSMVEGGTEAFF. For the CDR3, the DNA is TGTGCCAGTAGTATGGTCGAGGGGGGCACTGAAGCTTTCTTT.

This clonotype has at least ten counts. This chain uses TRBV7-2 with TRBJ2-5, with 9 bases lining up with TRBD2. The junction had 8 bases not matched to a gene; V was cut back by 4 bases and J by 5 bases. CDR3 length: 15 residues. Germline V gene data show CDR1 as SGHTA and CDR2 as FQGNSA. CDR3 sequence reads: CASSYAGGPRETQYF. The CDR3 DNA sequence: TGTGCCAGCAGCTACGCGGGAGGGCCGAGGGAGACCCAGTACTTC.

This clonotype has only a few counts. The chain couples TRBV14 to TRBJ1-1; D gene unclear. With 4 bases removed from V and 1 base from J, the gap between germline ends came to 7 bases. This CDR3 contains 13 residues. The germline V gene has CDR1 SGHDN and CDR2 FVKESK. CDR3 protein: CASSPWGNTEAFF. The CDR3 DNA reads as TGTGCCAGCAGCCCCTGGGGGAACACTGAAGCTTTCTTT.

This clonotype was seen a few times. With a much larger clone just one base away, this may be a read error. In nucleotides, the CDR3 is TGTGCCAGCGCTTGGGTAAATAAAGATACGCAGTATTTT. This gives the protein CASAWVNKDTQYF. The chain has TRBV28 and TRBJ2-3; D remains unclear. The CDR3 spans 13 residues. CDR1 is MDHEN, CDR2 SYDVKM, per germline. Trimming took 8 bases from V and 5 from J, leaving 14 bases between them.

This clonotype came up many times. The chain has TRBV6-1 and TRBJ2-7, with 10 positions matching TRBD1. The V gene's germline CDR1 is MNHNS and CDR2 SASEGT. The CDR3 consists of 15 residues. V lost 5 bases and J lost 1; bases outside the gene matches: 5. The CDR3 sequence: CASSQPDRGSYEQYF. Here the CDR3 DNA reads TGTGCCAGCAGTCAGCCGGACAGGGGGTCCTACGAGCAGTACTTC.

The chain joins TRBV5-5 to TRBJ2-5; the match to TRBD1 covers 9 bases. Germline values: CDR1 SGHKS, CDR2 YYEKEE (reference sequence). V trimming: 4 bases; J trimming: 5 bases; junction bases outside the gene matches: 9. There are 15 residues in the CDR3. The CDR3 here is CASSVRTGELETQYF. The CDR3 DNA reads TGTGCCAGCAGCGTGAGGACAGGGGAGTTGGAGACCCAGTACTTC.

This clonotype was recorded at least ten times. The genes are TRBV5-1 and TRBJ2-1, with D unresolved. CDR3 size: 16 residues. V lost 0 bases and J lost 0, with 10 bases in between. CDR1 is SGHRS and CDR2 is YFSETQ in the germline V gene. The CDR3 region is CASSLVETSSYNEQFF. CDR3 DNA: TGCGCCAGCAGCTTGGTAGAAACCTCCTCCTACAATGAGCAGTTCTTC.

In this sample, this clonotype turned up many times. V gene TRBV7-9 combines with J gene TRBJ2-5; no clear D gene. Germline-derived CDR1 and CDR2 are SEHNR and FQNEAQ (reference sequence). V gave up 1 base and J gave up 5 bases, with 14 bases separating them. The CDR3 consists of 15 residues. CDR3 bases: TGTGCCAGCAGCTTAGACGGAAGAGTCGGGGAGACCCAGTACTTC. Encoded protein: CASSLDGRVGETQYF.

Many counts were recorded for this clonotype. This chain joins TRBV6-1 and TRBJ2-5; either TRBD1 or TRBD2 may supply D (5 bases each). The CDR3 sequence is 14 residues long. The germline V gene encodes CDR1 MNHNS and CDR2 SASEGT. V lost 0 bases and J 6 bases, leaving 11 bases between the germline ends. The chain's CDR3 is CASSEAGGDQTQYF. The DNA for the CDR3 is TGTGCCAGCAGTGAAGCTGGGGGTGATCAGACCCAGTACTTC.

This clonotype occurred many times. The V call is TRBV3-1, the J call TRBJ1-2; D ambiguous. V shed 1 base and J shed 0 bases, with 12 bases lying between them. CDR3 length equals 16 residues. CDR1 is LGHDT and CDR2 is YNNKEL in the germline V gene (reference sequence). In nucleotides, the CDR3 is TGTGCCAGCAGCCAAGGGGTTGCAGGAACTAACTATGGCTACACCTTC. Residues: CASSQGVAGTNYGYTF. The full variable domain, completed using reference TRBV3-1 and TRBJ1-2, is DTAVSQTPKYLVTQMGNDKSIKCEQNLGHDTMYWYKQDSKKFLKIMFSYNNKELIINETVPNRFSPKSPDKAHLNLHINSLELGDSAVYFCASSQGVAGTNYGYTFGSGTRLTVV.

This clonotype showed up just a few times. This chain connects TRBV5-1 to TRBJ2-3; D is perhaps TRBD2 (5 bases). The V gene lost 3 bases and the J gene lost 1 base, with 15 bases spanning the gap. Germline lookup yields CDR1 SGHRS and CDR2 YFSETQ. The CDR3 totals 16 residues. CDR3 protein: CASSSHDYSGTDTQYF. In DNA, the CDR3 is TGCGCCAGCAGCTCCCACGACTATTCAGGCACAGATACGCAGTATTTT.

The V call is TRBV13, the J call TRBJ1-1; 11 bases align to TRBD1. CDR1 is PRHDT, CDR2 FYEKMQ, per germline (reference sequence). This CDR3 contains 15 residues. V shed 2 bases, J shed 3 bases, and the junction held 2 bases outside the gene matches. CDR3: CASSLMGQGDTEAFF. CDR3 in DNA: TGTGCCAGCAGCTTAATGGGACAGGGGGACACTGAAGCTTTCTTT.

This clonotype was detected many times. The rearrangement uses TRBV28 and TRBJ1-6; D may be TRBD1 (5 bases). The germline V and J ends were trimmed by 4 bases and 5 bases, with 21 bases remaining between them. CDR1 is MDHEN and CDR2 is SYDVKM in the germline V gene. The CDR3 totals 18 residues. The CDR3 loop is CASSSPQRDWPNNSPLHF. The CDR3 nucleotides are TGTGCCAGCAGTTCACCACAGAGGGACTGGCCGAATAATTCACCCCTCCACTTT. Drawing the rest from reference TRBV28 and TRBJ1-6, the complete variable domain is DVKVTQSSRYLVKRTGEKVFLECVQDMDHENMFWYRQDPGLGLRLIYFSYDVKMKEKGDIPEGYSVSREKKERFSLILESASTNQTSMYLCASSSPQRDWPNNSPLHFGNGTRLTVT.

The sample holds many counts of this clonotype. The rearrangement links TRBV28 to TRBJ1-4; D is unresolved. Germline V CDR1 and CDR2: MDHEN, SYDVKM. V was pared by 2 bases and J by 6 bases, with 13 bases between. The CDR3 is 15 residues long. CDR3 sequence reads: CASSLGRRADEKLFF. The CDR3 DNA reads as TGTGCCAGCAGTTTAGGCCGAAGGGCGGATGAAAAACTGTTTTTT.

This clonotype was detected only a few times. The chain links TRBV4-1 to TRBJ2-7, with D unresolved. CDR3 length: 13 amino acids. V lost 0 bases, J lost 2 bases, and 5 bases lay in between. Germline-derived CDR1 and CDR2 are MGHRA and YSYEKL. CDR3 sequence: CASSQDGAYEQYF. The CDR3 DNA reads TGCGCCAGCAGCCAAGATGGGGCCTACGAGCAGTACTTC.

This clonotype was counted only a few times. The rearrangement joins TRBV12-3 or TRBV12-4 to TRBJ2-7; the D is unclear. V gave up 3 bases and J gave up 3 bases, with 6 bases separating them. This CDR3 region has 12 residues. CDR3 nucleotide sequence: TGTGCCAGCAGTTTCATGGGCTACGAGCAGTACTTC. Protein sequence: CASSFMGYEQYF.

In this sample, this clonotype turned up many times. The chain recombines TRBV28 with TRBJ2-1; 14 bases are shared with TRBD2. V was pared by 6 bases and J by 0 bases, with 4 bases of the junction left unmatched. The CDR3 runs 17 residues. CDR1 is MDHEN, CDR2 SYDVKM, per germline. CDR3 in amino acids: CASRGTSGGGSYNEQFF. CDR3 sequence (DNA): TGTGCCAGCAGGGGGACTAGCGGGGGAGGCTCCTACAATGAGCAGTTCTTC.

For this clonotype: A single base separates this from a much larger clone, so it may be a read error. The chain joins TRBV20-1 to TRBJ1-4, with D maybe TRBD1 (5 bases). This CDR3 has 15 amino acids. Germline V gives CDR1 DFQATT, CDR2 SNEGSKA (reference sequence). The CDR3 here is CRAGPGGSVPEKLFF. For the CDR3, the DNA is TGCAGGGCTGGACCGGGGGGGTCAGTCCCTGAAAAACTGTTTTTT.

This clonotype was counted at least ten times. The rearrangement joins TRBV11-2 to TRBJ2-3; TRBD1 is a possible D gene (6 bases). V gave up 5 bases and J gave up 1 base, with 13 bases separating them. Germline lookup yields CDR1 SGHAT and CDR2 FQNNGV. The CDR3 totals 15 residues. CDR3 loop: CASSLRGIGTDTQYF. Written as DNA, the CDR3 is TGTGCCAGCAGCCTCAGGGGTATAGGCACAGATACGCAGTATTTT.

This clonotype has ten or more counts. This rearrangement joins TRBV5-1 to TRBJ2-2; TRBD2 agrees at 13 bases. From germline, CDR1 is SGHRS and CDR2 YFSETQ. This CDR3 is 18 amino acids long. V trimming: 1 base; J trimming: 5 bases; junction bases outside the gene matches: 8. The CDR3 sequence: CASSLTGLAGVGTGELFF. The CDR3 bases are TGCGCCAGCAGCTTGACAGGACTAGCGGGAGTTGGGACCGGGGAGCTGTTTTTT.

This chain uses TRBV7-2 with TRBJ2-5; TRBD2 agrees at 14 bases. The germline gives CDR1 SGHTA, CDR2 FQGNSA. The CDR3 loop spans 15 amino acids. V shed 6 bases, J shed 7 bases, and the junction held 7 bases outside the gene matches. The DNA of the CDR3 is TGTGCCAGCAGGTCGGGACTAGCGGGGGACGGGACCCAGTACTTC. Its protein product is CASRSGLAGDGTQYF. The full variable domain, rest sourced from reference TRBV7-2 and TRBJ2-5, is GAGVSQSPSNKVTEKGKDVELRCDPISGHTALYWYRQSLGQGLEFLIYFQGNSAPDKSGLPSDRFSAERTGGSVSTLTIQRTQQEDSAVYLCASRSGLAGDGTQYFGPGTRLLVL.

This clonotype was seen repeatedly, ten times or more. This chain's CDR3 is CASRPRTSGSTDTQYF. The CDR3 DNA is TGTGCCAGCAGGCCCCGGACTAGCGGGAGCACAGATACGCAGTATTTT. The chain recombines TRBV2 with TRBJ2-3, with TRBD2 matching 11 bases. CDR1 and CDR2 (germline): SNHLY, FYNNEI. Trimming removed 6 bases from V and 0 bases from J; junction bases left unmatched: 5. The CDR3 has 16 residues.

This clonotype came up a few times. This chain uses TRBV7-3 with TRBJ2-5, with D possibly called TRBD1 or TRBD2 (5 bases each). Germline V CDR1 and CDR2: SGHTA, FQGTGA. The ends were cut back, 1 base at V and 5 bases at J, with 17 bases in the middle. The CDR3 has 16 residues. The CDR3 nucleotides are TGTGCCAGCAGCTTAATGCCGAGGGGTTCGAGGGAGACCCAGTACTTC. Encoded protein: CASSLMPRGSRETQYF. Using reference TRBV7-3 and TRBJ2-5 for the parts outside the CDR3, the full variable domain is GAGVSQTPSNKVTEKGKYVELRCDPISGHTALYWYRQSLGQGPEFLIYFQGTGAADDSGLPNDRFFAVRPEGSVSTLKIQRTERGDSAVYLCASSLMPRGSRETQYFGPGTRLLVL.

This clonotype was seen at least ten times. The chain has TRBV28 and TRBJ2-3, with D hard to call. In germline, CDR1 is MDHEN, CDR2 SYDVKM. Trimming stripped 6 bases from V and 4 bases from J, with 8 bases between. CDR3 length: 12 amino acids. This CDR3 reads CASSPLADTQYF. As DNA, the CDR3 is TGTGCCAGCAGCCCGTTGGCAGATACGCAGTATTTT.

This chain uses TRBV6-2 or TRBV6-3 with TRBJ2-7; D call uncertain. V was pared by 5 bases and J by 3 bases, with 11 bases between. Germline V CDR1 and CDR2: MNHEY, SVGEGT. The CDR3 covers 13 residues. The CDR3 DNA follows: TGTGCCAGCAGTCCCATAGGGATCTACGAGCAGTACTTC. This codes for CASSPIGIYEQYF.

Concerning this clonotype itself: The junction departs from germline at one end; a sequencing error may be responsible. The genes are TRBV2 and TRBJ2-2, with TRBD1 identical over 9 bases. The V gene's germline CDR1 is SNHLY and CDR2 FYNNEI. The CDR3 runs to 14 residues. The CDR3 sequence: CAGRPRTGAGELFF. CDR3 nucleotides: TGTGCCGGCAGACCCAGGACAGGGGCCGGGGAGCTGTTTTTT. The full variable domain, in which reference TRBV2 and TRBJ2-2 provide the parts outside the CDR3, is EPEVTQTPSHQVTQMGQEVILRCVPISNHLYFYWYRQILGQKVEFLVSFYNNEISEKSEIFDDQFSVERPDGSNFTLKIRSTKLEDSAMYFCAGRPRTGAGELFFGEGSRLTVL.

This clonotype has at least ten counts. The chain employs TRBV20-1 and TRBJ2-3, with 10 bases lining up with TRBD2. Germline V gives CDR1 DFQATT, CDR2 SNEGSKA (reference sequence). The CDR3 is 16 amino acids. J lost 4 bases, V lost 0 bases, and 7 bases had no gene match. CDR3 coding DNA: TGCAGTGCTAGAGATAGGCGGACTAGCGGTTCAGATACGCAGTATTTT. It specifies CSARDRRTSGSDTQYF.